This T cell receptor (beta chain) was identified during a study of OX40 agonist ivuxolimab in advanced cancers. About the study: An agonistic anti-OX40 (CD134) antibody, ivuxolimab, was used to treat the patients. Those enrolled were about 80% male, with a mean age of 60 years and ages from roughly 23 to 80. Prior anti-PD-1, anti-PD-L1 or anti-CTLA-4 therapy was allowed; approximately 40% had some.

Trimming took 5 bases from V and 8 from J, leaving 33 bases between them. Germline CDR1 and CDR2: MDHEN and SYDVKM. The CDR3 is 19 amino acids. The table came from immunoSEQ multiplex PCR; TCRdb's copy has only in-frame clones and leaves some out. The table records some 91,000 clones, roughly 86% of them present only once. V and J are TRBV28 and TRBJ1-2, with TRBD1 as a possible D gene (6 bases). The specimen was CD4+ or CD8+ T cells sorted from blood, collected in a trial of the OX40 agonist ivuxolimab. The source of this sequence is an adult with an advanced solid tumor such as melanoma, head and neck, liver or kidney cancer. In nucleotides, the CDR3 is TGTGCCAGCAGTCTTCTAATTACAGGGCCCGTTATGGCTCGGGGGGGCTACACCTTC. It specifies CASSLLITGPVMARGGYTF.